The rows below give T cell receptor beta chains drawn from one sample of a study of blood T cells in healthy people across ages. TCRdb reanalysed the 5' RACE reads using MiXCR and keeps one entry per CDR3 protein. The sample consists of 800,000 to 1,300,000 distinct CDR3 sequences, under 30% of them appearing once. This sample also belongs to another study, concerning T cells of mothers and their children.

What was sequenced was blood. These receptors were obtained from a girl aged 2 to 10 in good health. Each CDR3 is given with its conserved first and last residue. A D gene is named only where the DNA matches it firmly. Not all rows give a size; the values are once, few, many and, for expanded clones, a class.

many	TRBV9	TRBJ2-5	TRBD1	TGTGCCAGCAGCGTAGGGGACAGCCAAGAGACCCAGTACTTC	CASSVGDSQETQYF
many	TRBV28	TRBJ2-5	-	TGTGCCAGCAGTTTTGGCGGGTCCCAGTACTTC	CASSFGGSQYF
-	TRBV11-2	TRBJ2-1	TRBD1	TGTGCCAGCGGGACAGGGATTATGTCCTACAATGAGCAGTTCTTC	CASGTGIMSYNEQFF
few	TRBV29-1	TRBJ2-3	-	TGCAGCGTTGTACCCGTTGCTTTCACAGATACGCAGTATTTT	CSVVPVAFTDTQYF
few	TRBV28	TRBJ2-1	-	TGTGCCAGCAGCCCCCGGACCCTAGGAGGGGGGACCCATGAGCAGTTCTTC	CASSPRTLGGGTHEQFF
-	TRBV7-7	TRBJ2-2	TRBD1	TGTGCTAGCAGCTTAGTAACAGGGGGGAACGGGGAGCTGTTTTTT	CASSLVTGGNGELFF
few	TRBV6-2/TRBV6-3	TRBJ2-1	-	TGTGCCACCAAGGGCGGGGATCACAATGAGCAGTTCTTC	CATKGGDHNEQFF
few	TRBV10-3	TRBJ1-1	TRBD1	TGTGCCGGCCAGGGGGGGATGAACACTGAAGCTTTCTTT	CAGQGGMNTEAFF
-	TRBV29-1	TRBJ2-5	-	TGCAGCGTGGCCAGGGGCAGGCAAGAGACCCAGTACTTC	CSVARGRQETQYF
-	TRBV12-3/TRBV12-4	TRBJ1-2	-	TGTGCCAGCAGATCATGGGTCTATGGCTACACCTTC	CASRSWVYGYTF
few	TRBV29-1	TRBJ2-3	TRBD2	TGCAGCGTGTCAACTAGCGGTGGGGAAGATACGCAGTATTTT	CSVSTSGGEDTQYF
few	TRBV29-1	TRBJ2-7	-	TGCAGCGTTGTTTCCTCGGACAGTAAGGAGCAGTACTTC	CSVVSSDSKEQYF
-	TRBV3-1	TRBJ2-7	TRBD2	TGTGCCAGCAGCCAAAAGCGGGAGAACGAGCAGTACTTC	CASSQKRENEQYF
few	TRBV12-3/TRBV12-4	TRBJ2-1	TRBD2	TGTGCCAGCAGCCCCCCCGGTAGCGGGGGACCCTCCTACAATGAGCAGTTCTTC	CASSPPGSGGPSYNEQFF
-	TRBV14	TRBJ1-2	-	TGTGCCAGCAGCCAGAACGCTCAGGGGTGGGCGGATGGCTACACCTTC	CASSQNAQGWADGYTF
-	TRBV10-3	TRBJ2-1	-	TGTGCCATCAGTGAGTTCCAGACCGACAATGAGCAGTTCTTC	CAISEFQTDNEQFF
-	TRBV2	TRBJ1-6	-	TGTGCCAGCAGTGAAGAACGGGGCAGGTCACCCCTCCACTTT	CASSEERGRSPLHF
-	TRBV9	TRBJ1-6	TRBD1	TGTGCCAGCAGCGGGGGGACAGTAAATTCACCCCTCCACTTT	CASSGGTVNSPLHF
-	TRBV2	TRBJ2-1	TRBD2	TGTGCCAGCAGTAACCAGCGGGGACCCTACAATGAGCAGTTCTTC	CASSNQRGPYNEQFF
few	TRBV25-1	TRBJ2-3	-	TGTGCCAGCAGTGATTTGGGAGCAGATACGCAGTATTTT	CASSDLGADTQYF
-	TRBV15	TRBJ1-4	-	TGTGCCACCAGCAGAGATTTCAGGGACAACAATAATGAAAAACTGTTTTTT	CATSRDFRDNNNEKLFF
-	TRBV28	TRBJ2-5	-	TGTGCCAGCAGTCCACGAGGGGTAAGGGAGCAGTACTTC	CASSPRGVREQYF
-	TRBV28	TRBJ2-5	-	TGTGCCAGCAGCCCTATGCCCATAATTAGCGGAGAGACCCAGTACTTC	CASSPMPIISGETQYF
few	TRBV20-1	TRBJ2-4	TRBD1	TGCAGTGCCATTCCCGGGACAGGGGTCATTCAGTACTTC	CSAIPGTGVIQYF
-	TRBV4-3	TRBJ1-4	-	TGCGCCAGCAGCCAAGAACTCGCAACTAATGAAAAACTGTTTTTT	CASSQELATNEKLFF
few	TRBV5-6	TRBJ2-4	-	TGTGCCAGCAGCGTCAGCCCGGAGAACATTCAGTACTTC	CASSVSPENIQYF
-	TRBV15	TRBJ2-7	-	TGTGCCACCAGCAGAGACAGCTCAGGGATCCTAAAAAACTACGAGCAGTACTTC	CATSRDSSGILKNYEQYF
-	TRBV12-3/TRBV12-4	TRBJ2-7	-	TGTGCCAGCAGTTTCGGCGTAGGGGCGAAGGCCGAGCAGTACTTC	CASSFGVGAKAEQYF
few	TRBV28	TRBJ2-3	TRBD2	TGTGCCAGTTCCCACCCAGGGCTAGCGGGGCGCACAGATACGCAGTATTTT	CASSHPGLAGRTDTQYF
-	TRBV29-1	TRBJ2-7	TRBD1	TGCAGCGCGGACAGGGGGAACGAGCAGTACTTC	CSADRGNEQYF
once	TRBV27	TRBJ1-1	-	TGTGCCAGCAGTTCGTATTCGGGGGGGGACGCTTTCTTT	CASSSYSGGDAFF
few	TRBV12-3/TRBV12-4	TRBJ2-5	-	TGTGCCAGCAGTTTGGTTCGCAGGGATGAGACCCAGTACTTC	CASSLVRRDETQYF
few	TRBV20-1	TRBJ2-1	TRBD2	TGCAGTGCTAGGGAGGGACTAGCGGACAATGAGCAGTTCTTC	CSAREGLADNEQFF
-	TRBV9	TRBJ2-5	-	TGTGCCAGCAGCGGAGACAGTTACCAAGAGACCCAGTACTTC	CASSGDSYQETQYF
-	TRBV7-9	TRBJ1-1	TRBD1	TGTGCCAGCAGCCAAGGGCCGACAGGGCTGAACACTGAAGCTTTCTTT	CASSQGPTGLNTEAFF
-	TRBV6-1	TRBJ1-5	TRBD1	TGTGCCAGCAGTCCCAGGACAGGACTAAGTCAGCCCCAGCATTTT	CASSPRTGLSQPQHF
-	TRBV19	TRBJ2-7	TRBD1	TGTGCCAGTAGTCTACCGGCCCCCGCAGGGGGCGCCTCCTACGAGCAGTACTTC	CASSLPAPAGGASYEQYF
-	TRBV7-2	TRBJ2-7	TRBD1	TGTGCCAGCAGCCCGTGGACAGGGGAGAAAGAGCAGTACTTC	CASSPWTGEKEQYF
-	TRBV7-2	TRBJ2-5	-	TGTGCCAGCAGCTTAGGGTTCTCTTACAGGGAGCAGTACTTC	CASSLGFSYREQYF
-	TRBV7-9	TRBJ1-5	-	TGTGCCAGCAGCCCCTGGGGTAGAGCTCAGCCCCAGCATTTT	CASSPWGRAQPQHF
few	TRBV29-1	TRBJ2-1	-	TGCAGCGTCAAGGGGGGAGGCAAGATACAGGCCTACAATGAGCAGTTCTTC	CSVKGGGKIQAYNEQFF
-	TRBV18	TRBJ1-4	TRBD1	TGTGCCAGCTCACCACAGGCAATCGGACAGGGTAAAGCCGTTGGGCTTTTT	CASSPQAIGQGKAVGLF
-	TRBV6-5	TRBJ2-5	-	TGTGCCAGCAGTAATCTAGTCTCAGAGACCCAGTACTTC	CASSNLVSETQYF
few	TRBV5-1	TRBJ2-3	TRBD2	TGCGCCAGCAGCTTGGGGCCTAGCGGGGTTCACACAGATACGCAGTATTTT	CASSLGPSGVHTDTQYF
few	TRBV6-5	TRBJ1-2	TRBD1	TGTGCCAGCAGTTACGATGACAGGGGGCAGGGCTACACCTTC	CASSYDDRGQGYTF
-	TRBV6-5	TRBJ2-4	TRBD2	TGTGCCAGCAGTTACTTGGGCAGGGAGGGAACCAAAAACATTCAGTACTTC	CASSYLGREGTKNIQYF
-	TRBV4-1	TRBJ1-1	-	TGCGCCAGCAGCCTCGATCAGTTGAACACTGAAGCTTTCTTT	CASSLDQLNTEAFF
few	TRBV29-1	TRBJ2-3	-	TGCAGCGTTCGACTGGCAGAAGATACGCAGTATTTT	CSVRLAEDTQYF
-	TRBV7-9	TRBJ2-5	-	TGTGCCAGCAGCTTAAGAGGGAGGAGGTTTGAGACCCAGTACTTC	CASSLRGRRFETQYF
few	TRBV24-1	TRBJ1-5	-	TGTGCCACTGGAACTATTCTGAGCAATCAGCCCCAGCATTTT	CATGTILSNQPQHF
-	TRBV5-1	TRBJ1-1	TRBD1	TGCGCCAGCAGTCTAGAGGGGACAGGGAAGAGGGCTGAAGCTTTCTTT	CASSLEGTGKRAEAFF
-	TRBV15	TRBJ2-7	-	TGTGCCACCAGCCCTCCTCGGGACGAGCAGTACTTC	CATSPPRDEQYF
-	TRBV19	TRBJ2-7	TRBD1	TGTGCCAGTGTGGGACAGGCCTACGAGCAGTACTTC	CASVGQAYEQYF
few	TRBV6-1	TRBJ2-1	-	TGTGCCAGCAGTGAAGACTGGAGCTCCTACAATGAGCAGTTCTTC	CASSEDWSSYNEQFF
few	TRBV29-1	TRBJ1-1	TRBD1	TGCAGCGTTGAGTCCCAGGGGGCGGGCACTGAAGCTTTCTTT	CSVESQGAGTEAFF
-	TRBV6-2/TRBV6-3	TRBJ2-1	-	TGTGCCAGCAGTTCCCGGAGGGGCCGTGAGGGTGAGCAGTTCTTC	CASSSRRGREGEQFF
-	TRBV19	TRBJ1-5	TRBD1	TGTGCCAGTAGTACGGACAGGGGGCTCTTTCAGCCCCAGCATTTT	CASSTDRGLFQPQHF